These T cell receptor beta chains were read from a single sample in a study of T cell changes during pregnancy in multiple sclerosis. Method: immunoSEQ multiplex PCR; TCRdb's copy keeps in-frame clones and lacks some. The sample contains tens of thousands of clones, about nine tenths of which appear only once. Sequenced here: CD8+ T cells from peripheral blood mononuclear cells, sampled before pregnancy. These receptors were obtained from a female donor with multiple sclerosis, enrolled in a pregnancy study. CDR3s include the opening cysteine and the closing phenylalanine or tryptophan. The order of the fields is V gene, J gene, clone size, D gene, CDR3 DNA, CDR3 protein. D genes are given only for firm matches. The listing skips clone size in some rows; elsewhere it reads once, few, many or a size class.

V: TRBV28; J: TRBJ1-1; size: -; D: TRBD1; DNA: TGTGCCAGCAGCTGGACAGGACGAACGGCTTTCTTT; CDR3: CASSWTGRTAFF
V: TRBV7-2; J: TRBJ2-7; size: -; D: -; DNA: TGTGCCAGCAGCTCAGAACAGGGCTTGCACGAGCAGTACTTC; CDR3: CASSSEQGLHEQYF
V: TRBV7-2; J: TRBJ2-1; size: -; D: -; DNA: TGTGCCAGCAGCTTAGTAACTAGCCTTTCCTACAATGAGCAGTTCTTC; CDR3: CASSLVTSLSYNEQFF
V: TRBV15; J: TRBJ2-3; size: -; D: -; DNA: TGTGCCACCAGCCCGGGTGAAGATACGCAGTATTTT; CDR3: CATSPGEDTQYF
V: TRBV5-1; J: TRBJ2-1; size: -; D: TRBD2; DNA: TGCGCCAGCAGCTTACGTCTAGCGGGAGGGTGCTCCTACAATGAGCAGTTCTTC; CDR3: CASSLRLAGGCSYNEQFF
V: TRBV6-5; J: TRBJ1-3; size: -; D: -; DNA: TGTGCCAGCAGTTCAGTTGACTCTGGAAACACCATATATTTT; CDR3: CASSSVDSGNTIYF
V: TRBV29-1; J: TRBJ1-2; size: -; D: -; DNA: TGCAGCGTTGAGGAAGCAGGGCCGAATCCTAACTATGGCTACACCTTC; CDR3: CSVEEAGPNPNYGYTF
V: TRBV10-3; J: TRBJ2-7; size: -; D: -; DNA: TGTGCCATCAGTGACAGGGCCTACGAGCAGTACTTC; CDR3: CAISDRAYEQYF
V: TRBV4-1; J: TRBJ2-3; size: -; D: TRBD2; DNA: TGCGCCAGCAGCCAAGAACCCCTAGCGGGAGACGCAGATACGCAGTATTTT; CDR3: CASSQEPLAGDADTQYF
V: TRBV7-9; J: TRBJ1-1; size: -; D: -; DNA: TGTGCCAGCACCGCGGAGTATACTGAAGCTTTCTTT; CDR3: CASTAEYTEAFF
V: TRBV9; J: TRBJ2-1; size: -; D: TRBD1; DNA: TGTGCCAGCAGCATCACCGGGACAGGGGTTTCCAATGAGCAGTTCTTC; CDR3: CASSITGTGVSNEQFF
V: TRBV30; J: TRBJ2-1; size: -; D: TRBD1; DNA: TGTGCCTGGGTTCCTATCACAGGGGGTTTTGGTAGTGAGCAGTTCTTC; CDR3: CAWVPITGGFGSEQFF
V: TRBV7-6; J: TRBJ1-2; size: once; D: TRBD1; DNA: TGTGCCAGCAGCGACAGGGTGGTCGGTGGCTACACCTTC; CDR3: CASSDRVVGGYTF
V: TRBV13; J: TRBJ2-3; size: -; D: -; DNA: TGTGCCAGCAGCTTAGTGCCCGGGGGGCAGTATTTT; CDR3: CASSLVPGGQYF
V: TRBV6-5; J: TRBJ2-1; size: -; D: -; DNA: TGTGCCAGCAGTTATTCATTGGGCCCCTACAATGAGCAGTTCTTC; CDR3: CASSYSLGPYNEQFF
V: TRBV13; J: TRBJ1-2; size: -; D: TRBD1; DNA: TGTGCCAGCAGCCGGACAGGGGAAGGTGGCTACACCTTC; CDR3: CASSRTGEGGYTF
V: TRBV5-4; J: TRBJ1-1; size: once; D: TRBD1; DNA: TGTGCCAGCAGCTTGGCGGGACAGTACACTGAAGCTTTCTTT; CDR3: CASSLAGQYTEAFF
V: TRBV7-2; J: TRBJ2-3; size: -; D: TRBD2; DNA: TGTGCCAGCAGCTTAGCCCCGAGTAGCGGGGATACGCAGTATTTT; CDR3: CASSLAPSSGDTQYF
V: TRBV14; J: TRBJ1-1; size: -; D: -; DNA: TGTGCCAGCAGCCGCCGACAGGCGAACACTGAAGCTTTCTTT; CDR3: CASSRRQANTEAFF
V: TRBV25-1; J: TRBJ2-1; size: -; D: -; DNA: TGTGCCAGCAGTGATGTCAGGGATGGGGATGAGCAGTTCTTC; CDR3: CASSDVRDGDEQFF
V: TRBV5-1; J: TRBJ2-3; size: -; D: -; DNA: TGCGCCAGCAGCTTAGAACTAGCCACAGATACGCAGTATTTT; CDR3: CASSLELATDTQYF
V: TRBV27; J: TRBJ2-7; size: -; D: -; DNA: TGTGCCAGCAGTTTAGGAGGGGCGGGACTCTACGAGCAGTACTTC; CDR3: CASSLGGAGLYEQYF
V: TRBV5-5; J: TRBJ2-5; size: -; D: TRBD2; DNA: TGTGCCAGCCGGGGGGTCCGTAGGGAGACCCAGTACTTC; CDR3: CASRGVRRETQYF
V: TRBV5-4; J: TRBJ2-2; size: -; D: -; DNA: TGTGCCAGCAGCTTGGAGTTCCCAGGGAACACCGGGGAGCTGTTTTTT; CDR3: CASSLEFPGNTGELFF
V: TRBV6-4; J: TRBJ1-6; size: few; D: -; DNA: TGTGCCAGCAGTGACTCGACAGATAATTCACCCCTCCACTTT; CDR3: CASSDSTDNSPLHF
V: TRBV27; J: TRBJ2-7; size: -; D: -; DNA: TGTGCCAGCAGTCCCTCGTCCGCGCGCTACGAGCAGTACTTC; CDR3: CASSPSSARYEQYF
V: TRBV19; J: TRBJ2-1; size: few; D: TRBD2; DNA: TGTGCCAGTAGTGTGACTAGCGGGAGTATGGATGAGCAGTTCTTC; CDR3: CASSVTSGSMDEQFF
V: TRBV5-4; J: TRBJ2-3; size: -; D: -; DNA: TGTGCCAGCAGCTTGGGTATAGATACGCAGTATTTT; CDR3: CASSLGIDTQYF
V: TRBV4-2; J: TRBJ1-1; size: -; D: TRBD1; DNA: TGTGCCAGCAGCGCAGACGCGCCGACAGGGGTGAACACTGAAGCTTTCTTT; CDR3: CASSADAPTGVNTEAFF
V: TRBV19; J: TRBJ2-7; size: -; D: -; DNA: TGTGCCAGTACAGTGCCCGGGTCCTACGAGCAGTACTTC; CDR3: CASTVPGSYEQYF
V: TRBV7-6; J: TRBJ1-1; size: -; D: -; DNA: TGTGCCAGCAGCCCAAACTGGAACACTGAAGCTTTCTTT; CDR3: CASSPNWNTEAFF
V: TRBV19; J: TRBJ2-4; size: -; D: -; DNA: TGTGCCAGTAGCTACTTAGGCGGAAACATTCAGTACTTC; CDR3: CASSYLGGNIQYF
V: TRBV7-8; J: TRBJ1-4; size: -; D: -; DNA: TGTGCCAGCAGCTTAAAGACAGTAACTAATGAAAAACTGTTTTTT; CDR3: CASSLKTVTNEKLFF
V: TRBV5-4; J: TRBJ1-1; size: -; D: -; DNA: TGTGCCAGCAGCTTGTGGGGGCACACTGAAGCTTTCTTT; CDR3: CASSLWGHTEAFF
V: TRBV9; J: TRBJ2-1; size: -; D: TRBD2; DNA: TGTGCCAGCAGCGCGACGGACACTAGCGGGAGCACGGTATACAATGAGCAGTTCTTC; CDR3: CASSATDTSGSTVYNEQFF
V: TRBV21-1; J: TRBJ2-7; size: -; D: -; DNA: TGTGCCAGCAGGACAGAGCGGGAGGGCCAATACGAGCAGTACTTC; CDR3: CASRTEREGQYEQYF
V: TRBV30; J: TRBJ2-7; size: once; D: -; DNA: TGTGCCTGGAGGGGACGGGACTCTGCGTACGAGCAGTACTTC; CDR3: CAWRGRDSAYEQYF
V: TRBV4-2; J: TRBJ1-3; size: -; D: TRBD1; DNA: TGTGCCAGCAGCCAAGATGACCGGACAGGTGGAAACACCATATATTTT; CDR3: CASSQDDRTGGNTIYF
V: TRBV9; J: TRBJ2-2; size: -; D: TRBD1; DNA: TGTGCCAGCAGCCCCGAGGGGACAGGAGCTACCGGGGAGCTGTTTTTT; CDR3: CASSPEGTGATGELFF
V: TRBV27; J: TRBJ2-2; size: -; D: -; DNA: TGTGCCAGCAGTTTAATAGCCGCGTCCGGGGAGCTGTTTTTT; CDR3: CASSLIAASGELFF
V: TRBV9; J: TRBJ1-1; size: few; D: -; DNA: TGTGCCAGCAGCGTAGGGGGCGCAGGGACTGAAGCTTTCTTT; CDR3: CASSVGGAGTEAFF
V: TRBV27; J: TRBJ2-6; size: once; D: -; DNA: TGTGCCAGCAGTTTTTTCAGTCCGGGACTCTTGCTTGGGGCCAACGTCCTGACTTTC; CDR3: CASSFFSPGLLLGANVLTF